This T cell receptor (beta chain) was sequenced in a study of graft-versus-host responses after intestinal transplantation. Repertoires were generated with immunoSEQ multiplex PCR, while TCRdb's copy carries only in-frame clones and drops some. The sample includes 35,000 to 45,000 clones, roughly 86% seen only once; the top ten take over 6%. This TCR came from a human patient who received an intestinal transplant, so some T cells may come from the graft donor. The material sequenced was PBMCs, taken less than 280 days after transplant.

The CDR3 sequence is CASSLRGAYNEQFF. The CDR3 coding sequence is TGCGCCAGCAGCTTGCGGGGGGCCTACAATGAGCAGTTCTTC. This chain links TRBV5-1 with TRBJ2-1; TRBD2 matches at 7 bases. This CDR3 has 14 amino acids. From germline, CDR1 is SGHRS and CDR2 YFSETQ. V lost 1 base and J lost 2; bases outside the gene matches: 0.